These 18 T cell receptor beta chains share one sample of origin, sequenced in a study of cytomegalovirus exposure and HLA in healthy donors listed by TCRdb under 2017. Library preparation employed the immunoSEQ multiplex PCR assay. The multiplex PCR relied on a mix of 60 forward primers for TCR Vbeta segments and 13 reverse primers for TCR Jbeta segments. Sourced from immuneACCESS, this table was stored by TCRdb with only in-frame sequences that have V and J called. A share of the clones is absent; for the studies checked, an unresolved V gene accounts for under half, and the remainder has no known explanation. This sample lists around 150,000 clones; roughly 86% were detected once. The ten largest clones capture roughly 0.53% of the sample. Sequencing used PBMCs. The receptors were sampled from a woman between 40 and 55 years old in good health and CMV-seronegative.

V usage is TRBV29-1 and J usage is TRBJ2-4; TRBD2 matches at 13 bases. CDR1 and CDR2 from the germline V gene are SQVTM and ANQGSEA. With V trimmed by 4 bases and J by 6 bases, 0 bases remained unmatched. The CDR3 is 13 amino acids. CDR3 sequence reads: CSVGTSGRNIQYF. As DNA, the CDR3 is TGCAGCGTTGGGACTAGCGGGAGAAACATTCAGTACTTC.

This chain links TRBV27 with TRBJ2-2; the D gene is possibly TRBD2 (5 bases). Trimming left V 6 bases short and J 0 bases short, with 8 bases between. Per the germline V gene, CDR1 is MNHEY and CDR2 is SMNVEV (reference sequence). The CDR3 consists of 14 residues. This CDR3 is CASSALANTGELFF. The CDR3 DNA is TGTGCCAGCAGCGCACTAGCGAACACCGGGGAGCTGTTTTTT.

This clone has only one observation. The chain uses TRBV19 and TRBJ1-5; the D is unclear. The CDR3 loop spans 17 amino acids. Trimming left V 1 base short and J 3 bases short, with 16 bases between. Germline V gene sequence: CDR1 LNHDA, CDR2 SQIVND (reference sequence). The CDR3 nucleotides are TGTGCCAGTAGTATAGCCCCCACCCCGGTTATCAATCAGCCCCAGCATTTT. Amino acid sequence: CASSIAPTPVINQPQHF.

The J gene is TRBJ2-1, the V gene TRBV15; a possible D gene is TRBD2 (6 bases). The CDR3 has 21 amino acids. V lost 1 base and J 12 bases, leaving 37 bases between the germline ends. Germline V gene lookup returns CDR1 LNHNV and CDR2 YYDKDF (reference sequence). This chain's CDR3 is CATSRVTPWGEAGEVMYGQFF. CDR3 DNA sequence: TGTGCCACCAGCAGAGTGACTCCCTGGGGGGAGGCTGGCGAGGTGATGTATGGGCAGTTCTTC.

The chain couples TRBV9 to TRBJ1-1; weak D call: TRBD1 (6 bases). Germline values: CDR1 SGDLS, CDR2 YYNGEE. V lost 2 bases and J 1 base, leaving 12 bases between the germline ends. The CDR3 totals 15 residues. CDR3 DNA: TGTGCCAGCAGCGTTTTGGGGACACCGAACACTGAAGCTTTCTTT. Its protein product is CASSVLGTPNTEAFF.

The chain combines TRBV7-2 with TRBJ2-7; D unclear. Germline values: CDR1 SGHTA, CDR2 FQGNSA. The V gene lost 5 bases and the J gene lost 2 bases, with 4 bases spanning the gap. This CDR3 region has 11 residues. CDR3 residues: CASSATYEQYF. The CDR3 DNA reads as TGTGCCAGCAGCGCTACCTACGAGCAGTACTTC.

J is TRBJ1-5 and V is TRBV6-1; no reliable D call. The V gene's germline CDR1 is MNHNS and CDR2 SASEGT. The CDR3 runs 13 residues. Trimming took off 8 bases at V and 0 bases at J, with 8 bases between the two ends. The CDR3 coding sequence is TGTGCCAGCCGAACCTATAGCAATCAGCCCCAGCATTTT. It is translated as CASRTYSNQPQHF.

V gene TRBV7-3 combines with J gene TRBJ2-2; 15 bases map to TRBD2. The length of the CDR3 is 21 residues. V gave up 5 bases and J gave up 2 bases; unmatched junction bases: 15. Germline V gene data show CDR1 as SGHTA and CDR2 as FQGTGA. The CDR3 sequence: CASSPINSGLAGGPNTGELFF. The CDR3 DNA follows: TGTGCCAGCAGCCCCATAAATTCCGGACTAGCGGGAGGGCCCAACACCGGGGAGCTGTTTTTT.

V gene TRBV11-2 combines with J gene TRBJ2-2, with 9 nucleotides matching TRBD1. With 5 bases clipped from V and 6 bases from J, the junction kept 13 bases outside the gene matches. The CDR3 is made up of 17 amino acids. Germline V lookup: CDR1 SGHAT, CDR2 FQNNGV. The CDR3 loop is CASSPGPGTGRAGELFF. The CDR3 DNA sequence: TGTGCCAGCAGCCCCGGGCCTGGGACAGGGAGGGCCGGGGAGCTGTTTTTT. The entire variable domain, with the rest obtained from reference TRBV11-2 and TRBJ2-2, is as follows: EAGVAQSPRYKIIEKRQSVAFWCNPISGHATLYWYQQILGQGPKLLIQFQNNGVVDDSQLPKDRFSAERLKGVDSTLKIQPAKLEDSAVYLCASSPGPGTGRAGELFFGEGSRLTVL.

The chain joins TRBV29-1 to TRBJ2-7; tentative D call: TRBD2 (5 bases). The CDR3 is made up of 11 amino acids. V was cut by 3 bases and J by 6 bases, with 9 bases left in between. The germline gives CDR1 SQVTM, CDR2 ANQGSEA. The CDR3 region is CSVERASEQYF. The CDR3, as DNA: TGCAGCGTTGAGAGGGCCTCCGAGCAGTACTTC.

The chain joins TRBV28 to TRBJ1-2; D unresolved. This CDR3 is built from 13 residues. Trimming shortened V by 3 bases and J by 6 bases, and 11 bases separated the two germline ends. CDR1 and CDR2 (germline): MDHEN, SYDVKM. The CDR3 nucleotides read TGTGCCAGCAGTTTGGGTGCGGTGAATGGCTACACCTTC. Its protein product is CASSLGAVNGYTF.

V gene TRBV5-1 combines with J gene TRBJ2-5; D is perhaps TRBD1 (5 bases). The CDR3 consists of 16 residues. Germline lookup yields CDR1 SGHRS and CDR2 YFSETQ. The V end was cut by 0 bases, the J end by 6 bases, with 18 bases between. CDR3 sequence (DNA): TGCGCCAGCAGCTTGGGTGGGGCAGTTCGTAGTCAGACCCAGTACTTC. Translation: CASSLGGAVRSQTQYF.

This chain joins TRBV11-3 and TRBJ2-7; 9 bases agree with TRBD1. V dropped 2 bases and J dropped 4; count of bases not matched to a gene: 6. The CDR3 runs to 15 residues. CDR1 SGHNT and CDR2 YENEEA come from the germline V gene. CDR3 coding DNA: TGTGCCAGCAGCTTAAGCCCGGACAGGGGTTACGAGCAGTACTTC. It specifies CASSLSPDRGYEQYF.

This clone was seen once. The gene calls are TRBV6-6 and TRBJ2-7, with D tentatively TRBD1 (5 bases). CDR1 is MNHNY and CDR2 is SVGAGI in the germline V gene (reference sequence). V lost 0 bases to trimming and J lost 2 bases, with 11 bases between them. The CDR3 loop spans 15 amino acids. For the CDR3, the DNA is TGTGCCAGCAGTTACTCCGGACACAGAGCCTACGAGCAGTACTTC. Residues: CASSYSGHRAYEQYF.

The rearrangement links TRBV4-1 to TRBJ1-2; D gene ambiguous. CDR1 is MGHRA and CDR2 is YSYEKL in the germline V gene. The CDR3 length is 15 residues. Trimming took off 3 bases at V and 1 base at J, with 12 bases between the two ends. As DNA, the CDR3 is TGCGCCAGCAGCCATGGAGGACCTAATAACTATGGCTACACCTTC. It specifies CASSHGGPNNYGYTF.

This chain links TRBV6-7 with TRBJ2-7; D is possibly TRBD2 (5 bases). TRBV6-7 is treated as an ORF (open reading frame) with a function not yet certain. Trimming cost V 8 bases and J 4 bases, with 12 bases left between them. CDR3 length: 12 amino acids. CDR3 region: CASFRGSYEQYF. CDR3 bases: TGTGCCAGCTTTAGAGGGAGTTACGAGCAGTACTTC.

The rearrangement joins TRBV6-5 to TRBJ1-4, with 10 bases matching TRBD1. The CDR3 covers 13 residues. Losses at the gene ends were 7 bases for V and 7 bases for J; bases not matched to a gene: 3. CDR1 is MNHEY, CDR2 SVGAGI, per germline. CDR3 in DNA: TGTGCCAGCAATGACAGGGGGCGTGAAAAACTGTTTTTT. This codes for CASNDRGREKLFF.

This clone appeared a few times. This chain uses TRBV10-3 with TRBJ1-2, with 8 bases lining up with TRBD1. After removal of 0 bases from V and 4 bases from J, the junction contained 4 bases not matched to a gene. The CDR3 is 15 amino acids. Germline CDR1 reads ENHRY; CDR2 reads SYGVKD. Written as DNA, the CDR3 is TGTGCCATCAGTGAGTCGAACACAGGGGGCTATGGCTACACCTTC. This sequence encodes CAISESNTGGYGYTF.